Following are 7 T cell receptor beta chains from one sample sequenced in a study of identical twins. TCRdb reprocessed the 5' RACE reads via MiXCR and lists one record per CDR3 protein. Here the sample spans about 470,000 distinct CDR3 sequences, roughly 26% being singletons. This same sample was also taken into another study, of T cells expressing NK-cell markers.

Sequencing was performed on CD4+ T cells sorted from blood. The origin of the receptors is a woman between 18 and 29 years old in good health.

This chain joins TRBV5-6 and TRBJ2-5; 13 nucleotides line up with TRBD2. The V and J ends lost 4 bases and 3 bases, in that order; junction bases with no gene match: 6. The CDR3 covers 16 residues. Germline CDR1 SGHDT, CDR2 YYEEEE. CDR3 DNA sequence: TGTGCCAGCAGCCTTCGGACTAGCGGGAGAGAAGAGACCCAGTACTTC. The encoded protein is CASSLRTSGREETQYF.

The sample holds a few counts of this clonotype. This chain's CDR3 is CSASAQIYGYTF. The CDR3 nucleotides read TGCAGTGCTAGCGCCCAGATCTATGGCTACACCTTC. The chain links TRBV20-1 to TRBJ1-2; D not resolved. CDR1 and CDR2 from the germline V gene are DFQATT and SNEGSKA (reference sequence). CDR3 size: 12 residues. V gave up 3 bases and J gave up 4 bases, with 9 bases separating them.

This clonotype was counted a few times. The chain links TRBV6-5 to TRBJ2-1; either TRBD1 or TRBD2 may supply D (5 bases each). This CDR3 has 12 amino acids. Trimming removed 2 bases at V and 10 bases at J, with 9 bases between. Germline V gives CDR1 MNHEY, CDR2 SVGAGI. For the CDR3, the DNA is TGTGCCAGCAGTTACGAGGGGCGGGAGCAGTTCTTC. Protein sequence: CASSYEGREQFF.

The sample holds a few counts of this clonotype. The chain has TRBV20-1 and TRBJ2-5; the match to TRBD2 covers 8 bases. CDR1 is DFQATT and CDR2 is SNEGSKA in the germline V gene (reference sequence). The CDR3 has 13 residues. V lost 7 bases, J lost 3 bases, and 7 bases stayed unmatched. CDR3 loop: CSGRPGLEETQYF. As DNA, the CDR3 is TGCAGTGGGCGACCGGGACTAGAAGAGACCCAGTACTTC.

This clonotype was counted only a few times. This chain connects TRBV20-1 to TRBJ2-1, with D tentatively TRBD2 (6 bases). Germline-derived CDR1 and CDR2 are DFQATT and SNEGSKA (reference sequence). The V end lost 3 bases, the J end lost 4 bases, and 25 bases lay between the germline ends. The CDR3 totals 18 residues. CDR3 bases: TGCAGTGCTAGTTATCGTCGCGGGGCTACCCGGAGTTACAATGAGCAGTTCTTC. It codes for CSASYRRGATRSYNEQFF.

This clonotype was detected only a few times. The gene calls are TRBV4-3 and TRBJ1-1; 7 bases match TRBD1. The J segment lost 7 bases and the V segment lost 4 bases, leaving 9 bases of the junction unmatched. Germline CDR1 is LGHNA and CDR2 is YSLEER. The CDR3 loop spans 14 amino acids. The DNA for the CDR3 is TGCGCCAGCAGCCGACAGGGTGAAATGGGTGAAGCTTTCTTT. As protein: CASSRQGEMGEAFF.

This clonotype has a handful of counts. V and J are TRBV6-2 or TRBV6-3 and TRBJ1-5, with unresolved D. The CDR3 has 12 residues. Germline values: CDR1 MNHEY, CDR2 SVGEGT. The V and J ends lost 2 bases and 9 bases respectively, with 8 bases between them. In DNA, the CDR3 is TGTGCCAGCAGTTACCAGTCGCTGCCCCAGCATTTT. Protein sequence: CASSYQSLPQHF.